This T cell receptor beta chain was sequenced during a study of siplizumab effects on memory and regulatory T cells. This CDR3 comprises 15 residues. The germline V gene has CDR1 LGHNA and CDR2 YSLEER. The junction had 11 bases not matched to a gene; V was cut back by 3 bases and J by 8 bases. Generated by immunoSEQ multiplex PCR, the TCRdb table keeps only in-frame clones and is missing some. The repertoire includes about 87,000 clones, approximately 88% of them detected once, and more than 1.5% sits in the top ten. The chain couples TRBV4-3 to TRBJ1-2; 8 nucleotides agree with TRBD1. The sequence derives from a human donor in good health. Sequences were obtained from Tregs sorted from blood. In nucleotides, the CDR3 is TGCGCCAGCAGCCAGTCGGACAGGGACTGGGGGGGCTACACCTTC. Protein product: CASSQSDRDWGGYTF.